This T cell receptor beta chain was identified during a study of blood T cell repertoires in COVID-19. The table came from immunoSEQ multiplex PCR; TCRdb's copy has only in-frame clones and leaves some out. This table holds 190,000 or so clones, around 90% found once. V was trimmed by 4 bases and J by 2 bases, leaving 15 bases between them. This CDR3 spans 16 amino acids. Sequencing used peripheral blood. This clonotype originated in a man between 40 and 49 years old with active or convalescent COVID-19. This chain links TRBV23-1 with TRBJ1-3; no clear D. TRBV23-1 is designated an ORF whose function remains uncertain. The CDR3 coding sequence is TGCGCCAGCAGTCTCCTCGACCGGGATGCTGGAAACACCATATATTTT. This sequence encodes CASSLLDRDAGNTIYF.